Included here is one T cell receptor beta chain sequence, with context. Seattle's cohort entered during active infection and was followed longitudinally. Per the authors' pipeline: Reference gene primer amplification in the assay estimated nucleated cell counts. Assay: immunoSEQ multiplex PCR; the TCRdb copy retains only in-frame clones and omits some. The V and J calls and the clone size are those of that table, but D and trimming were determined from the DNA. The sample carries 250,000 to 400,000 clones, around 90% recorded once. Germline V gene lookup returns CDR1 WNHNN and CDR2 SYGVQD (reference sequence). CDR3 size: 12 residues. Trimming shortened V by 3 bases and J by 8 bases, and 10 bases separated the two germline ends. This entry is derived from a study of blood T cell repertoires in COVID-19. Across the whole study: From the United States, Italy and Spain came samples of acute and convalescent COVID-19. T cells, B-cell-depleted T cells, or PBMCs supplied cDNA or gDNA.

This clonotype was sampled from a woman in her 30s with COVID-19, enrolled during active disease. The sample taken for sequencing was peripheral blood. The gene calls are TRBV10-1 and TRBJ1-1; D is uncertain. CDR3 bases: TGCGCCAGCAGTGAAAATAGAGCCGAAGCTTTCTTT. It translates to CASSENRAEAFF.